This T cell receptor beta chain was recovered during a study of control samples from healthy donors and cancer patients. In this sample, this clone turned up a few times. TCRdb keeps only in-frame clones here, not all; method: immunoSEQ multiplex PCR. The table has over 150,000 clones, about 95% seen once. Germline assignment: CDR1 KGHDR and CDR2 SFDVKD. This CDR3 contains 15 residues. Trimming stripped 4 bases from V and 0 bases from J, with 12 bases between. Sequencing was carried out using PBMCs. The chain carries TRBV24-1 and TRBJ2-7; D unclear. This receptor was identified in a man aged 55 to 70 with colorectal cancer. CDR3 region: CATSENRGNSYEQYF. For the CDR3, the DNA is TGTGCCACCAGTGAAAACCGAGGAAACTCCTACGAGCAGTACTTC.